The 23 T cell receptor beta chains in this list originate from one sample, sequenced in a study of cytomegalovirus exposure and HLA in healthy donors. Clones were read by immunoSEQ multiplex PCR, and TCRdb kept only the in-frame ones, dropping some. The table includes under 200,000 clones, about 86% detected once. Material for sequencing was PBMCs. The receptors originated from a woman under 30 in good health and CMV-seronegative.

This clone was observed a single time. This chain connects TRBV5-8 to TRBJ1-1; 10 nucleotides line up with TRBD1. CDR1 and CDR2 from the germline V gene are SGHTS and YDEGEE. V shed 1 base, J shed 7 bases, and the junction held 7 bases outside the gene matches. This CDR3 region has 15 residues. In nucleotides, the CDR3 is TGTGCCAGCAGCTTGACGGGACAGGGGACCTATGAAGCTTTCTTT. Protein product: CASSLTGQGTYEAFF. Supplemented by reference TRBV5-8 and TRBJ1-1, the full variable domain reads EAGVTQSPTHLIKTRGQQATLRCSPISGHTSVYWYQQALGLGLQFLLWYDEGEERNRGNFPPRFSGRQFPNYSSELNVNALELEDSALYLCASSLTGQGTYEAFFGQGTRLTVV.

The rearrangement joins TRBV25-1 to TRBJ1-4; 10 bases map to TRBD1. V was pared by 1 base and J by 1 base, with 6 bases of the junction left unmatched. CDR1 and CDR2 (germline): MGHDK, SYGVNS. The CDR3 covers 18 residues. The CDR3 region has the DNA TGTGCCAGCAGTGAATCGACAGGGGGCTATGGAACTAATGAAAAACTGTTTTTT. The encoded protein is CASSESTGGYGTNEKLFF.

This clone is a singleton in its sample. The rearrangement joins TRBV4-1 to TRBJ1-1, with 7 bases identical to TRBD1. Germline CDR1 and CDR2: MGHRA and YSYEKL. V trimming: 1 base; J trimming: 3 bases; junction bases outside the gene matches: 8. This CDR3 has 16 amino acids. The CDR3 region has the DNA TGCGCCAGCAGCCAAGTCCTTTCGACAGGGTACACTGAAGCTTTCTTT. It codes for CASSQVLSTGYTEAFF.

This sequence joins TRBV29-1 and TRBJ1-2; possible D gene TRBD1, 5 bases. Looked up from germline, CDR1 is SQVTM and CDR2 is ANQGSEA. Trimming cost V 7 bases and J 6 bases, with 15 bases left between them. The CDR3 is 12 residues long. The CDR3 protein is CSATGRQNGYTF. The CDR3 DNA sequence: TGCAGCGCCACCGGTCGACAGAATGGCTACACCTTC.

The chain recombines TRBV7-9 with TRBJ1-4; possibly TRBD1 for D (5 bases). CDR1 and CDR2 (germline): SEHNR, FQNEAQ (reference sequence). V lost 0 bases and J 6 bases, leaving 8 bases between the germline ends. CDR3 length: 14 residues. The CDR3 bases are TGTGCCAGCAGCTTAGCGGACACATATGAAAAACTGTTTTTT. Protein: CASSLADTYEKLFF. The variable domain in full, completed from reference TRBV7-9 and TRBJ1-4, reads DTGVSQNPRHKITKRGQNVTFRCDPISEHNRLYWYRQTLGQGPEFLTYFQNEAQLEKSRLLSDRFSAERPKGSFSTLEIQRTEQGDSAMYLCASSLADTYEKLFFGSGTQLSVL.

This chain joins TRBV27 and TRBJ1-1; possible D gene TRBD1, 6 bases. There are 14 residues in the CDR3. Germline V lookup: CDR1 MNHEY, CDR2 SMNVEV (reference sequence). V lost 5 bases and J 4 bases, leaving 14 bases between the germline ends. The CDR3 sequence: CASSPRGGATEAFF. The CDR3 region has the DNA TGTGCCAGCAGTCCCCGAGGGGGGGCCACTGAAGCTTTCTTT.

The chain joins TRBV19 to TRBJ2-7, with 9 bases identical to TRBD1. The CDR3 is 17 amino acids. Germline lookup yields CDR1 LNHDA and CDR2 SQIVND (reference sequence). V trimming: 8 bases; J trimming: 2 bases; junction bases outside the gene matches: 16. CDR3 in amino acids: CASFFSPTGTGTYEQYF. DNA of the CDR3: TGTGCCAGTTTTTTTTCCCCCACCGGGACAGGGACCTACGAGCAGTACTTC. The whole variable domain, remainder taken from reference TRBV19 and TRBJ2-7, is DGGITQSPKYLFRKEGQNVTLSCEQNLNHDAMYWYRQDPGQGLRLIYYSQIVNDFQKGDIAEGYSVSREKKESFPLTVTSAQKNPTAFYLCASFFSPTGTGTYEQYFGPGTRLTVT.

The sample holds one count of this clone. This rearrangement joins TRBV27 to TRBJ2-7; 14 bases agree with TRBD2. Germline CDR1 reads MNHEY; CDR2 reads SMNVEV (reference sequence). The CDR3 extends over 19 amino acids. J gave up 2 bases and V 7 bases, and 16 bases lay outside the gene matches. The CDR3 DNA reads as TGTGCCAGCACCTTTCGAAGGACTAGCGGGGGGATGTTTACCTACGAGCAGTACTTC. Protein: CASTFRRTSGGMFTYEQYF.

The V and J genes are TRBV4-3 and TRBJ2-1, with D uncertain. Germline V gene lookup returns CDR1 LGHNA and CDR2 YSLEER. This CDR3 spans 14 amino acids. V was pared by 2 bases and J by 9 bases, with 14 bases between. Here the CDR3 reads CASSQLVWSGEQFF. DNA for the CDR3: TGCGCCAGCAGCCAACTTGTCTGGTCGGGTGAGCAGTTCTTC.

The chain uses TRBV11-2 and TRBJ2-1; TRBD1 matches 8 bases. CDR3 size: 17 residues. J gave up 1 base and V 6 bases, and 11 bases lay outside the gene matches. The germline gives CDR1 SGHAT, CDR2 FQNNGV. CDR3 amino acids: CASSHLLDRGSYNEQFF. CDR3 in DNA: TGTGCCAGCAGTCACCTACTAGACAGGGGTTCCTACAATGAGCAGTTCTTC.

This clone was counted a single time. V usage is TRBV7-6 and J usage is TRBJ2-3, with 7 bases matching TRBD1. Looked up from germline, CDR1 is SGHVS and CDR2 is FNYEAQ. Losses at the gene ends were 0 bases for V and 2 bases for J; bases not matched to a gene: 5. This CDR3 has 16 amino acids. The chain's CDR3 is CASSLASGQNTDTQYF. CDR3 nucleotides: TGTGCCAGCAGCTTAGCCTCGGGACAGAACACAGATACGCAGTATTTT.

The chain joins TRBV6-6 to TRBJ2-5; 15 bases fit TRBD2. V dropped 2 bases and J dropped 3; count of bases not matched to a gene: 1. Germline V gene sequence: CDR1 MNHNY, CDR2 SVGAGI (reference sequence). The CDR3 extends over 16 amino acids. The CDR3 protein is CASSYGLAGGKETQYF. CDR3 nucleotides: TGTGCCAGCAGTTACGGACTAGCGGGAGGGAAAGAGACCCAGTACTTC.

The V and J genes are TRBV27 and TRBJ1-1, with TRBD1 identical over 8 bases. J lost 4 bases, V lost 5 bases, and 12 bases had no gene match. Germline-derived CDR1 and CDR2 are MNHEY and SMNVEV (reference sequence). The length of the CDR3 is 16 residues. The CDR3 sequence: CASSLTGQGRLTEAFF. The CDR3 DNA reads as TGTGCCAGCAGTCTCACAGGACAGGGAAGGCTCACTGAAGCTTTCTTT.

V gene TRBV7-8 combines with J gene TRBJ2-6; D perhaps matches TRBD1 (6 bases). The V gene's germline CDR1 is SGHVS and CDR2 FQNEAQ. The CDR3 contains 16 residues. V lost 2 bases, J lost 2 bases, and 10 bases lay in between. For the CDR3, the DNA is TGTGCCAGCAGCTTAAGCGCAGGGGCTGGGGCCAACGTCCTGACTTTC. Its protein product is CASSLSAGAGANVLTF.

The chain links TRBV18 to TRBJ2-3; no definite D call. The CDR3 loop spans 14 amino acids. Germline lookup yields CDR1 KGHSH and CDR2 LQKENI. The V and J ends lost 6 bases and 2 bases respectively, with 12 bases between them. The CDR3 reads CASSQWSNTDTQYF. The CDR3 DNA sequence: TGTGCCAGCTCCCAGTGGTCAAACACAGATACGCAGTATTTT.

This chain connects TRBV7-2 to TRBJ1-5; a weak D match, TRBD1 (5 bases). Trimming removed 4 bases at V and 3 bases at J, with 13 bases between. Germline lookup yields CDR1 SGHTA and CDR2 FQGNSA. This CDR3 is built from 15 residues. CDR3 DNA sequence: TGTGCCAGCAGCTCGGGGGGGTCCCTCAATCAGCCCCAGCATTTT. It specifies CASSSGGSLNQPQHF.

This chain uses TRBV9 with TRBJ1-1; D remains unclear. V lost 10 bases and J lost 5, with 27 bases in between. Germline values: CDR1 SGDLS, CDR2 YYNGEE. This CDR3 is 16 amino acids long. CDR3 coding DNA: TGTGCCCCTATCGAGTGGGAGGGCTTCCGGAGGACTGAAGCTTTCTTT. Protein: CAPIEWEGFRRTEAFF.

This chain connects TRBV2 to TRBJ1-5, with a tentative D call TRBD1 (6 bases). Germline CDR1 and CDR2: SNHLY and FYNNEI. V was clipped by 7 bases and J by 1 base, with 14 bases between them. The CDR3 has 15 residues. The CDR3 loop reads CASNLDSKSNQPQHF. The CDR3 DNA reads as TGTGCCAGCAACCTGGACAGCAAAAGCAATCAGCCCCAGCATTTT.

The chain has TRBV18 and TRBJ2-7; 9 nucleotides agree with TRBD2. Germline V CDR1 and CDR2: KGHSH, LQKENI. V lost 5 bases and J lost 2; bases outside the gene matches: 13. The CDR3 is 17 amino acids. The DNA of the CDR3 is TGTGCCAGCTCATTGGTTTCACGGACTAGCGTCACCTACGAGCAGTACTTC. Amino acid sequence: CASSLVSRTSVTYEQYF.

The V and J genes are TRBV9 and TRBJ2-7; TRBD2 agrees at 9 bases. This CDR3 is built from 14 residues. The germline V gene has CDR1 SGDLS and CDR2 YYNGEE. Losses at the gene ends were 4 bases for V and 5 bases for J; bases not matched to a gene: 7. The CDR3 DNA sequence: TGTGCCAGCAGCTCACAGGGACTAGCAGACGAGCAGTACTTC. Amino acid sequence: CASSSQGLADEQYF.

This sequence joins TRBV7-8 and TRBJ1-1; no firm D call. From germline, CDR1 is SGHVS and CDR2 FQNEAQ. With 3 bases removed from V and 7 bases from J, the gap between germline ends came to 12 bases. The CDR3 covers 13 residues. CDR3 bases: TGTGCCAGCAGCTTGGGCAGGCCCGATGAAGCTTTCTTT. It yields the protein CASSLGRPDEAFF. Drawing the rest from reference TRBV7-8 and TRBJ1-1, the complete variable domain is GAGVSQSPRYKVAKRGQDVALRCDPISGHVSLFWYQQALGQGPEFLTYFQNEAQLDKSGLPSDRFFAERPEGSVSTLKIQRTQQEDSAVYLCASSLGRPDEAFFGQGTRLTVV.

CDR3 sequence: CASSVGLAAPNEQFF. The DNA for the CDR3 is TGTGCCAGCAGCGTAGGGCTAGCGGCGCCTAATGAGCAGTTCTTC. The rearrangement joins TRBV9 to TRBJ2-1, with 7 nucleotides matching TRBD2. This CDR3 is 15 amino acids long. V dropped 0 bases and J dropped 7; count of bases not matched to a gene: 7. Looked up from germline, CDR1 is SGDLS and CDR2 is YYNGEE.

The chain uses TRBV6-6 and TRBJ1-4; D is perhaps TRBD1 (6 bases). Looked up from germline, CDR1 is MNHNY and CDR2 is SVGAGI (reference sequence). This CDR3 region has 14 residues. V was trimmed by 9 bases and J by 4 bases, leaving 15 bases between them. The chain's CDR3 is CARGRDTRNEKLFF. The DNA for the CDR3 is TGTGCCAGGGGTAGGGACACCCGTAATGAAAAACTGTTTTTT.